These T cell receptor beta chains were read from a single sample in a study of siplizumab effects on memory and regulatory T cells. Method: immunoSEQ multiplex PCR; TCRdb's copy keeps in-frame clones and lacks some. This sample has 85,000 to 90,000 clones, with 90% found just once. Sequencing input: CD4+ T cells sorted from blood. The source of these receptors is a human donor in good health. The CDR3 runs from the conserved cysteine through the conserved F or W. Fields, in order: clone size, D gene, J gene, V gene, CDR3 DNA, CDR3 protein. The D gene is left open where the match is weak. The size field is filled for only some rows; it gives once, few, many or a size class.

NA,NA,TRBJ1-3,TRBV30,TGTGCCTGGACACGGCTAAACACCATATATTTT,CAWTRLNTIYF
NA,NA,TRBJ2-3,TRBV6-5,TGTGCCAGCAACAGCGGGCCTACGCAGTATTTT,CASNSGPTQYF
NA,NA,TRBJ1-1,TRBV14,TGTGCCAGCAGCCAATCTCCTGAAGCTTTCTTT,CASSQSPEAFF
few,NA,TRBJ2-1,TRBV9,TGTGCCAGCAGCGTAGCGATCGCCTCCTACAATGAGCAGTTCTTC,CASSVAIASYNEQFF
NA,NA,TRBJ2-3,TRBV20-1,TGCAGTGCTAAGAAGTCAGATACGCAGTATTTT,CSAKKSDTQYF
once,NA,TRBJ2-1,TRBV7-9,TGTGCCAGCAGCTTTGAACCATCCTACAATGAGCAGTTCTTC,CASSFEPSYNEQFF
NA,NA,TRBJ2-7,TRBV28,NA,CASSTSTPGGFLEQYF
NA,TRBD1,TRBJ2-5,TRBV18,TGTGCCAGCACGGAATTGACAGGGGGCCCTATGGAGACCCAGTACTTC,CASTELTGGPMETQYF
NA,NA,TRBJ2-7,TRBV11-2,TGTGCCAGCAGCTTAGGGTCCGACAGGTTCGTCGAGCAGTACTTC,CASSLGSDRFVEQYF
NA,NA,TRBJ1-5,TRBV7-2,TGTGCCAGCAGCTTGGAAGGTGATCAGCCCCAGCATTTT,CASSLEGDQPQHF
NA,NA,TRBJ2-4,TRBV28,TGTGCCAGCAATGGCTTAGCCAAAAACATTCAGTACTTC,CASNGLAKNIQYF
NA,NA,TRBJ2-7,TRBV11-2,TGTGCCAGCAGCTTGATGACAGAGCAGTACTTC,CASSLMTEQYF
NA,NA,TRBJ2-1,TRBV5-1,TGCGCCAGCAGCTTGAGTAGTGAGGTTTCGTTCTTC,CASSLSSEVSFF
NA,TRBD2,TRBJ2-3,TRBV29-1,TGCAGCGTGGGGACTAGCGGGGGCACAGATACGCAGTATTTT,CSVGTSGGTDTQYF
NA,NA,TRBJ1-2,TRBV2,TGTGCCGGCAGTGTCCTTGACTATGGCTACACCTTC,CAGSVLDYGYTF
few,NA,TRBJ1-1,TRBV7-9,TGTGCCAGCAGCTTAGCGGGGGTGGCGAACACTGAAGCTTTCTTT,CASSLAGVANTEAFF
NA,NA,TRBJ2-6,TRBV30,TGTGCCTGGAGTGTTATATGGAGCTCTGGGGCCAACGTCCTGACTTTC,CAWSVIWSSGANVLTF
NA,NA,TRBJ2-7,TRBV5-1,TGCGCCAGCAGCTTCAAGGCAGCATCACCCTCGGAGCAGTACTTC,CASSFKAASPSEQYF
NA,NA,TRBJ2-7,TRBV28,TGTGCCAGCAGTAGACTCTCCTACGAGCAGTACTTC,CASSRLSYEQYF
NA,NA,TRBJ2-5,TRBV5-4,TGTGCCAGCAGCTCCCCGGGAAAAACTACTCAGTACTTC,CASSSPGKTTQYF
NA,NA,TRBJ1-1,TRBV4-3,TGCGCCAGCAGCCAAGCGCGACACAAGAACACTGAAGCTTTCTTT,CASSQARHKNTEAFF
NA,TRBD1,TRBJ2-2,TRBV6-5,TGTGCCAGCAGTTATGGGACAGGGACCGCCGGGGAGCTGTTTTTT,CASSYGTGTAGELFF
NA,NA,TRBJ2-7,TRBV7-2,TGTGCCAGCAGCTTAAGGCGTCGGGTAGAGTCCTCCTACGAGCAGTACTTC,CASSLRRRVESSYEQYF
NA,TRBD1,TRBJ2-2,TRBV19,TGTGCCAGCAAGGACAGGGCGGACACCGGGGAGCTGTTTTTT,CASKDRADTGELFF
NA,NA,TRBJ1-6,TRBV6-5,TGTGCCAGCAGCCTCTTAGACAGGCCTAATTCACCCCTCCACTTT,CASSLLDRPNSPLHF
NA,TRBD1,TRBJ2-6,TRBV18,TGTGCCAGCTCACCGGGACAGGGGGCGAGCGGGGCCAACGTCCTGACTTTC,CASSPGQGASGANVLTF
NA,TRBD1,TRBJ1-2,TRBV7-2,TGTGCCAGCAGCTTCAGCAGGGGGAACTATGGCTACACCTTC,CASSFSRGNYGYTF